The subject of this entry is one TCR beta chain. The data are from a study of blood T cell repertoires in COVID-19. Study in general: The United States, Italy and Spain were the sources of the acute and convalescent COVID-19 samples.

Source study methods: Amplification with reference gene primers provided the estimates of nucleated cell counts. Measured with immunoSEQ multiplex PCR; TCRdb has only the in-frame clones, and not every one. Clone size and the V and J calls come from that table; the DNA yielded D and trimming. Of around 400,000 clones in the sample, roughly nine tenths were seen once. Germline V CDR1 and CDR2: MNHEY, SMNVEV (reference sequence). This CDR3 region has 11 residues. The V and J ends lost 4 bases and 2 bases respectively, with 3 bases between them. The age range of participants was 18 to 89 years, with residence in fewer than 25 US areas. Cohorts were determined from participant-reported clinical history.

Source material: PBMCs or T cells enriched from blood (not recorded which). V and J are TRBV27 and TRBJ2-7; no definite D call. This clonotype was sampled from a woman in her twenties or thirties who had recovered from COVID-19. This CDR3 reads CASSSTYEQYF. In DNA form, the CDR3 reads TGTGCCAGCAGTTCTACCTACGAGCAGTACTTC.